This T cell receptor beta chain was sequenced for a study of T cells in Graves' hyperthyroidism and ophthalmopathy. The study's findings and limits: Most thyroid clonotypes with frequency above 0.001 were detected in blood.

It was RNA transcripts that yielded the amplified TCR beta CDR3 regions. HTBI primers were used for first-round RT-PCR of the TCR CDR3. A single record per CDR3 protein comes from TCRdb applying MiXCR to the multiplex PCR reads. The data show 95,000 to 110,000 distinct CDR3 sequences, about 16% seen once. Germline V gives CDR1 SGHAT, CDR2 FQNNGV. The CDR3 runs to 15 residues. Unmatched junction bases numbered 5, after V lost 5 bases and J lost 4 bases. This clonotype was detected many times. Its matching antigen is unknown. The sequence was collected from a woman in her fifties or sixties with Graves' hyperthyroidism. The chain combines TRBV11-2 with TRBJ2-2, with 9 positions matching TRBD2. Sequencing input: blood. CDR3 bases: TGTGCCAGCAGCAGAAGCGGGAGGTTCACCGGGGAGCTGTTTTTT. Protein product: CASSRSGRFTGELFF.